This entry lists 8 T cell receptor beta chains sequenced from one sample in a study of shared clonotypes between healthy human individuals. This table comes from immunoSEQ multiplex PCR, and its TCRdb copy is limited to in-frame clones, with some not included. The sample contains about 2.3 million clones, under 95% of which appear only once. The sequencing sample was made of naive CD4+ T cells from PBMCs. Specified subset: CD45RA+ positively selected. The receptors here all came from a man between 18 and 35 years old in good health. Some clones in this sample may be carry-over from other donors' samples.

Concerning this clone itself: This same CDR3 is encoded by further DNA sequences in the sample. The genes are TRBV28 and TRBJ1-4, with D tentatively TRBD1 (5 bases). CDR3 size: 13 residues. Germline V gene data show CDR1 as MDHEN and CDR2 as SYDVKM. V dropped 5 bases and J dropped 2 bases, with 6 bases sitting between them. The CDR3 DNA follows: TGTGCCAGCAGTCGGGGGACTAATGAAAAACTGTTTTTT. Its translation is CASSRGTNEKLFF. Full variable domain (remainder filled in from reference TRBV28 and TRBJ1-4): DVKVTQSSRYLVKRTGEKVFLECVQDMDHENMFWYRQDPGLGLRLIYFSYDVKMKEKGDIPEGYSVSREKKERFSLILESASTNQTSMYLCASSRGTNEKLFFGSGTQLSVL.

The rearrangement links TRBV10-3 to TRBJ2-5; TRBD1 is a possible D gene (6 bases). The CDR3 spans 12 residues. V gave up 9 bases and J gave up 0 bases, with 8 bases separating them. In germline, CDR1 is ENHRY, CDR2 SYGVKD. The CDR3 nucleotides read TGTGCCATACAGGGAGACCAAGAGACCCAGTACTTC. Amino acids: CAIQGDQETQYF.

J is TRBJ2-7 and V is TRBV6-5; D may match TRBD1 or TRBD2 (5 bases each). Trimming cost V 7 bases and J 2 bases, with 15 bases left between them. Germline V CDR1 and CDR2: MNHEY, SVGAGI. The CDR3 loop spans 14 amino acids. The CDR3 is CASTQGRGAYEQYF. In DNA, the CDR3 is TGTGCCAGCACTCAGGGACGAGGTGCCTACGAGCAGTACTTC.

This clone appeared a few times. The CDR3 region is CASSFYRNQPQHF. CDR3 DNA sequence: TGTGCCAGCAGTTTCTACAGGAATCAGCCCCAGCATTTT. V gene TRBV7-8 combines with J gene TRBJ1-5, with D tentatively TRBD1 (5 bases). Germline assignment: CDR1 SGHVS and CDR2 FQNEAQ. V was clipped by 6 bases and J by 4 bases, with 10 bases between them. The CDR3 extends over 13 amino acids.

Turning to this clone: Other DNA sequences from this sample encode an identical CDR3 as well. The rearrangement uses TRBV2 and TRBJ1-1; D remains ambiguous. Trimming took off 4 bases at V and 0 bases at J, with 3 bases between the two ends. The CDR3 is 12 residues long. CDR1 is SNHLY and CDR2 is FYNNEI in the germline V gene. The CDR3 nucleotides are TGTGCCAGCAGTGTAATGAACACTGAAGCTTTCTTT. It specifies CASSVMNTEAFF.

The rearrangement joins TRBV4-3 to TRBJ2-5; D is ambiguous. The CDR3 is 15 residues long. Germline CDR1 reads LGHNA; CDR2 reads YSLEER. The germline V and J ends were trimmed by 2 bases and 5 bases, with 15 bases remaining between them. This chain's CDR3 is CASSQWTFTRETQYF. The CDR3, as DNA: TGCGCCAGCAGCCAATGGACCTTCACACGGGAGACCCAGTACTTC.

The chain employs TRBV7-9 and TRBJ2-1; D ambiguous. CDR3 length: 15 amino acids. Germline CDR1 SEHNR, CDR2 FQNEAQ (reference sequence). The V gene lost 1 base and the J gene lost 7 bases, with 14 bases spanning the gap. In nucleotides, the CDR3 is TGTGCCAGCAGCTTAGACCACCTTCAAGCTAATGAGCAGTTCTTC. It encodes CASSLDHLQANEQFF. The full variable domain, with the rest looked up from reference TRBV7-9 and TRBJ2-1, is DTGVSQNPRHKITKRGQNVTFRCDPISEHNRLYWYRQTLGQGPEFLTYFQNEAQLEKSRLLSDRFSAERPKGSFSTLEIQRTEQGDSAMYLCASSLDHLQANEQFFGPGTRLTVL.

The rearrangement joins TRBV4-3 to TRBJ2-7; the match to TRBD2 covers 14 bases. V trimming: 4 bases; J trimming: 3 bases; junction bases outside the gene matches: 8. This CDR3 region has 17 residues. The germline V gene has CDR1 LGHNA and CDR2 YSLEER. Here the CDR3 reads CASSRGLAGGGYYEQYF. CDR3 DNA sequence: TGCGCCAGCAGCCGCGGACTAGCGGGGGGTGGTTACTACGAGCAGTACTTC.